This T cell receptor beta chain was identified in a study of CD8+CD57+ T cells in acquired aplastic anemia. As for the study in general: Mean read depth for CD4+ cells from healthy donors was 10 million to 14 million.

This CDR3 has 17 residues. The germline CDR1 and CDR2 sequences are SGHDT and YYEEEE. V lost 0 bases, J lost 1 base, and 6 bases stayed unmatched. TCR beta VDJ combinations and CDR3 sequences were profiled from genomic DNA. TCRdb recomputed calls from the reads with MiXCR, one row per CDR3 protein. The data show about 110,000 distinct CDR3 sequences, roughly 50% seen once. Note on this clonotype: Its matching antigen is unknown.

Study observations and caveats: There were twenty-nine CD8+ CDR3 sequences that occurred in both patients and controls.

V and J are TRBV5-6 and TRBJ1-2; TRBD1 matches at 10 bases. This clonotype was obtained from a human donor in good health, serving as a control. The sample was sorted CD4+, CD8+, or CD8+CD57+ T cells (not recorded which) from PBMCs. The CDR3 DNA sequence: TGTGCCAGCAGCTTGGATGGTGGGACAGGGGATAACTATGGCTACACCTTC. This encodes CASSLDGGTGDNYGYTF.